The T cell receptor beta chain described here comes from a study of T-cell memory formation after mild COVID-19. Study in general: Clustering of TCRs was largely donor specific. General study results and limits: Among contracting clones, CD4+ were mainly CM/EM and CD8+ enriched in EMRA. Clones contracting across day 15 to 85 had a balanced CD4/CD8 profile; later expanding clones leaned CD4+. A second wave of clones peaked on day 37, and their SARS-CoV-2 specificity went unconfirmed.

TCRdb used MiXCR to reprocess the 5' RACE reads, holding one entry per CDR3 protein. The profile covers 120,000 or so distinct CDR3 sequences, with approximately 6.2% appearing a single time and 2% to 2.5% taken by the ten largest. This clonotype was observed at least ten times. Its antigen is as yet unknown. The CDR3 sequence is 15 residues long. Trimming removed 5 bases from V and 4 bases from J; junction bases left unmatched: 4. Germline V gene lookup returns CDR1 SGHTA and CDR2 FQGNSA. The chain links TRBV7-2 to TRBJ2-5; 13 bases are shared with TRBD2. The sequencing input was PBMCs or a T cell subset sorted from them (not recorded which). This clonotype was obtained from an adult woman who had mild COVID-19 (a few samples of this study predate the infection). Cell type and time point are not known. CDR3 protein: CASSPRTSGRETQYF. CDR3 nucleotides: TGTGCCAGCAGCCCGAGGACTAGCGGGAGAGAGACCCAGTACTTC.